Each of the 31 T cell receptor beta chains below was sequenced from the same sample in a study of T cells in Graves' hyperthyroidism and ophthalmopathy. RNA transcripts gave rise to amplified TCR beta CDR3 regions. TCR CDR3 underwent first-round RT-PCR with the HTBI primer set. MiXCR was run by TCRdb on the multiplex PCR reads, yielding one entry per CDR3 protein. The sample holds just under 750,000 distinct CDR3 sequences, roughly a third seen once. The sequenced material came from blood. These receptors originate from a woman aged 40 to 49 with Graves' hyperthyroidism.

The gene calls are TRBV5-5 and TRBJ1-1; 7 bases align to TRBD1. CDR3 length: 17 amino acids. Trimming removed 2 bases from V and 2 bases from J; junction bases left unmatched: 12. Germline V CDR1 and CDR2: SGHKS, YYEKEE (reference sequence). In DNA, the CDR3 is TGTGCCAGCAGCTTTCCTCTAGGATACAGGGGAAACACTGAAGCTTTCTTT. Residues: CASSFPLGYRGNTEAFF. Filled out from reference TRBV5-5 and TRBJ1-1, the complete variable domain reads DAGVTQSPTHLIKTRGQQVTLRCSPISGHKSVSWYQQVLGQGPQFIFQYYEKEERGRGNFPDRFSARQFPNYSSELNVNALLLGDSALYLCASSFPLGYRGNTEAFFGQGTRLTVV.

This clonotype came up a few times. The chain combines TRBV7-2 with TRBJ1-1; D is possibly TRBD1 (5 bases). Deletions cut 4 bases from V and 6 bases from J, with 21 bases between. There are 16 residues in the CDR3. Germline values: CDR1 SGHTA, CDR2 FQGNSA. In DNA form, the CDR3 reads TGTGCCAGCAGCTCAGGGACTTCTCCGTTATGGGCTGAAGCTTTCTTT. Its translation: CASSSGTSPLWAEAFF.

This clonotype was seen ten or more times. At one of its ends the junction is not consistent with the germline gene, which may arise from a read error. V usage is TRBV7-2 and J usage is TRBJ1-6, with D perhaps TRBD1 (5 bases). Germline assignment: CDR1 SGHTA and CDR2 FQGNSA. CDR3 length: 15 residues. The chain's CDR3 is CASSRGSSYNSPLHF. The CDR3 bases are TGCGCCAGCAGTCGGGGGAGCTCCTATAATTCACCCCTCCACTTT.

This clonotype has ten or more counts. The chain is built from TRBV7-2 and TRBJ2-2, with 8 positions matching TRBD1. The germline V gene encodes CDR1 SGHTA and CDR2 FQGNSA. Trimming removed 5 bases from V and 4 bases from J; junction bases left unmatched: 6. The CDR3 extends over 15 amino acids. This CDR3 reads CASSRDRGSTGELFF. The CDR3 DNA is TGTGCCAGCAGCAGAGACAGGGGAAGCACCGGGGAGCTGTTTTTT.

The rearrangement links TRBV2 to TRBJ2-3; either TRBD1 or TRBD2 may fit D (5 bases each). Per germline, CDR1 SNHLY and CDR2 FYNNEI. V lost 6 bases and J 2 bases, leaving 15 bases between the germline ends. The CDR3 runs 15 residues. The CDR3 nucleotides are TGTGCCAGCAGCCTAGTGGGGACGCCCACAGATACGCAGTATTTT. Translated: CASSLVGTPTDTQYF.

This clonotype has a handful of counts. The chain combines TRBV7-2 with TRBJ1-3, with D possibly matching TRBD1 (6 bases). From germline, CDR1 is SGHTA and CDR2 FQGNSA. Deletions cut 1 base from V and 0 bases from J, with 10 bases between. The CDR3 is 16 residues long. The CDR3 region is CASSLGPTGSGNTIYF. Written as DNA, the CDR3 is TGTGCCAGCAGCTTAGGCCCGACAGGCTCTGGAAACACCATATATTTT. The entire variable domain, with the rest obtained from reference TRBV7-2 and TRBJ1-3, is as follows: GAGVSQSPSNKVTEKGKDVELRCDPISGHTALYWYRQSLGQGLEFLIYFQGNSAPDKSGLPSDRFSAERTGGSVSTLTIQRTQQEDSAVYLCASSLGPTGSGNTIYFGEGSWLTVV.

Only a few counts were recorded for this clonotype. One end of the junction does not line up with germline, which may come from a read error. V usage is TRBV7-2 and J usage is TRBJ2-7; no definite D call. This CDR3 region has 16 residues. Germline values: CDR1 SGHTA, CDR2 FQGNSA. CDR3 bases: TGCGCCAGCAGCCAGCTGGGCGGCAGGATCTCCTACGAGCAGTACTTC. The encoded protein is CASSQLGGRISYEQYF. Combining the CDR3 with reference TRBV7-2 and TRBJ2-7 gives the whole variable domain GAGVSQSPSNKVTEKGKDVELRCDPISGHTALYWYRQSLGQGLEFLIYFQGNSAPDKSGLPSDRFSAERTGGSVSTLTIQRTQQEDSAVYLCASSQLGGRISYEQYFGPGTRLTVT.

This clonotype was seen many times. The rearrangement uses TRBV5-4 and TRBJ1-2, with D perhaps matching TRBD1 (6 bases). Trimming cost V 4 bases and J 7 bases, with 14 bases left between them. This CDR3 region has 13 residues. Germline V gene sequence: CDR1 SGHNT, CDR2 YYREEE (reference sequence). This CDR3 reads CASSRKQGSGYTF. CDR3 nucleotides: TGTGCCAGCAGCAGAAAACAGGGCTCTGGCTACACCTTC.

The chain's CDR3 is CASSDPGINTEAFF. The CDR3 nucleotides are TGTGCCAGCAGTGACCCAGGGATTAACACTGAAGCTTTCTTT. The chain employs TRBV25-1 and TRBJ1-1, with a tentative D call TRBD1 (5 bases). With 3 bases removed from V and 2 bases from J, the gap between germline ends came to 10 bases. The germline gives CDR1 MGHDK, CDR2 SYGVNS. The CDR3 consists of 14 residues.

The CDR3 DNA sequence: TGTGCCAGCTCATCGGTAGGCCTCATGCCCTATGGCTACACCTTC. Amino acids: CASSSVGLMPYGYTF. The V gene is TRBV25-1, the J gene TRBJ1-2, with D unclear. V was cut by 8 bases and J by 4 bases, with 20 bases left in between. Germline values: CDR1 MGHDK, CDR2 SYGVNS. The CDR3 is 15 residues long.

The V and J genes are TRBV7-8 and TRBJ2-7; perhaps TRBD1 as D (5 bases). CDR3 length: 12 residues. The germline V and J ends were trimmed by 5 bases and 4 bases, with 9 bases remaining between them. Per germline, CDR1 SGHVS and CDR2 FQNEAQ. CDR3 DNA sequence: TGTGCCAGCAGCCAGGGCGAATACGAGCAGTACTTC. Encoded protein: CASSQGEYEQYF.

Remarks on this clonotype: A much larger clone lies a single base off, so this may be a read error. V is TRBV10-3 and J is TRBJ1-5; 7 bases are a match to TRBD1. V lost 10 bases and J lost 5; bases outside the gene matches: 8. Per germline, CDR1 ENHRY and CDR2 SYGVKD. The CDR3 is 13 residues long. CDR3 DNA sequence: TGTGCCAGCCACAGGGGAGGGGATCAGCCCCAGCATTTT. Encoded protein: CASHRGGDQPQHF.

A few counts support this clonotype. V gene TRBV2 combines with J gene TRBJ2-2; no definite D call. V was trimmed by 5 bases and J by 1 base, leaving 14 bases between them. The CDR3 sequence is 16 residues long. Germline-derived CDR1 and CDR2 are SNHLY and FYNNEI. CDR3 loop: CASSFQWGRNTGELFF. The CDR3, as DNA: TGTGCCAGCAGTTTTCAGTGGGGAAGGAACACCGGGGAGCTGTTTTTT.

Ten or more counts support this clonotype. J is TRBJ1-1 and V is TRBV5-1; a weak D match, TRBD1 (5 bases). V lost 3 bases to trimming and J lost 0 bases, with 18 bases between them. This CDR3 comprises 17 residues. Germline loops: CDR1 SGHRS, CDR2 YFSETQ. CDR3 in DNA: TGCGCCAGCAGCTGGACACCTTCTCAGTACATGAACACTGAAGCTTTCTTT. Its protein product is CASSWTPSQYMNTEAFF. Based on the CDR3 plus reference TRBV5-1 and TRBJ1-1, the full variable domain is KAGVTQTPRYLIKTRGQQVTLSCSPISGHRSVSWYQQTPGQGLQFLFEYFSETQRNKGNFPGRFSGRQFSNSRSEMNVSTLELGDSALYLCASSWTPSQYMNTEAFFGQGTRLTVV.

This clonotype occurred many times. The rearrangement joins TRBV9 to TRBJ2-7; the D call may be TRBD1 or TRBD2 (5 bases each). From germline, CDR1 is SGDLS and CDR2 YYNGEE. Trimming shortened V by 2 bases and J by 3 bases, and 15 bases separated the two germline ends. The CDR3 runs 15 residues. CDR3 in amino acids: CASSVGVGLDYEQYF. CDR3 coding DNA: TGTGCCAGCAGCGTCGGGGTGGGGCTTGACTACGAGCAGTACTTC. Filled out from reference TRBV9 and TRBJ2-7, the complete variable domain reads DSGVTQTPKHLITATGQRVTLRCSPRSGDLSVYWYQQSLDQGLQFLIQYYNGEERAKGNILERFSAQQFPDLHSELNLSSLELGDSALYFCASSVGVGLDYEQYFGPGTRLTVT.

This clonotype appeared many times. CDR3 sequence (DNA): TGCGCCACACGGAAGGGGTACGAGCAGTACTTC. Its translation: CATRKGYEQYF. This chain links TRBV10-2 with TRBJ2-7; weak D call: TRBD1 (5 bases). The CDR3 is 11 residues long. V lost 10 bases and J lost 4, with 11 bases in between. Germline V gene data show CDR1 as WSHSY and CDR2 as SAAADI.

This clonotype occurred many times. This rearrangement joins TRBV12-3 or TRBV12-4 to TRBJ2-7; 8 nucleotides align to TRBD1. CDR3 length: 14 amino acids. Trimming removed 8 bases from V and 7 bases from J; junction bases left unmatched: 13. The chain's CDR3 is CASGSRDRPIEQYF. The CDR3 nucleotides read TGTGCCAGCGGATCCCGGGACAGGCCGATTGAGCAGTACTTC.

There are a few counts of this clonotype. The J gene is TRBJ1-2, the V gene TRBV4-1; the D gene is possibly TRBD1 (5 bases). V gave up 3 bases and J gave up 4 bases, with 15 bases separating them. Per the germline V gene, CDR1 is MGHRA and CDR2 is YSYEKL. The CDR3 runs 15 residues. Here the CDR3 reads CASSHDNRFFYGYTF. The CDR3, as DNA: TGCGCCAGCAGCCATGATAACAGGTTCTTCTATGGCTACACCTTC.

This clonotype was counted ten times or more. The chain employs TRBV20-1 and TRBJ1-6; D perhaps matches TRBD1 (6 bases). Per the germline V gene, CDR1 is DFQATT and CDR2 is SNEGSKA (reference sequence). The CDR3 covers 12 residues. The germline V and J ends were trimmed by 3 bases and 18 bases, with 18 bases remaining between them. CDR3 in amino acids: CSASRLEQGGHF. The CDR3 nucleotides read TGCAGTGCTAGCAGATTGGAACAGGGAGGCCACTTT.

Notes on this clonotype: With a much larger clone just one base away, this may be a read error. The V gene is TRBV6-6, the J gene TRBJ1-6; D may be TRBD1 (5 bases). V was pared by 0 bases and J by 7 bases, with 10 bases between. This CDR3 is 15 amino acids long. CDR1 MNHNY and CDR2 SVGAGI come from the germline V gene (reference sequence). The CDR3 DNA follows: TGTGCCAGCAGTTACTCACAGGCTCGCAATTCACCCCTCCACTTT. Translated: CASSYSQARNSPLHF.

CDR3 bases: TGCGCCAGCAGCCAAGCACTAGCGGTCACCGGGGAGCTGTTTTTT. As protein: CASSQALAVTGELFF. V gene TRBV4-1 combines with J gene TRBJ2-2, with 8 bases identical to TRBD2. The germline gives CDR1 MGHRA, CDR2 YSYEKL. The V and J ends lost 1 base and 4 bases, in that order; junction bases with no gene match: 2. CDR3 length equals 15 residues.

This clonotype was detected only a few times. The chain carries TRBV2 and TRBJ2-1; 8 positions match TRBD1. The CDR3 consists of 12 residues. V lost 6 bases and J lost 7; bases outside the gene matches: 2. From germline, CDR1 is SNHLY and CDR2 FYNNEI. The CDR3 nucleotides are TGTGCCAGCAGCAGGACAGGGAATGAGCAGTTCTTC. Amino acids: CASSRTGNEQFF.

A remark on this clonotype: In this CDR3 the conserved last residue, phenylalanine or tryptophan, is missing, so a read error is likely. The DNA is left out, because the CDR3 cannot be placed on it with certainty; the CDR3 is given as TCRdb lists it. The rearrangement joins TRBV11-3 to TRBJ2-7. Germline CDR1 SGHNT, CDR2 YENEEA. The CDR3 spans 8 residues, counting both ends. Here the CDR3 reads CASSLGDT.

To note about this clonotype: A read error is possible here, since a much larger clone lies one base away. The CDR3 sequence is CATSERVGEKLFF. The CDR3 coding sequence is TGTGCCACCAGTGAAAGGGTCGGGGAAAAACTGTTTTTT. The V gene is TRBV6-1, the J gene TRBJ1-4, with D uncertain. Germline loops: CDR1 MNHNS, CDR2 SASEGT. The CDR3 covers 13 residues.

The gene calls are TRBV7-9 and TRBJ2-7; 8 bases agree with TRBD2. The CDR3 is made up of 18 amino acids. CDR1 is SEHNR, CDR2 FQNEAQ, per germline (reference sequence). The junction had 15 bases not matched to a gene; V was cut back by 3 bases and J by 2 bases. CDR3 protein: CASSLWGGGGMKPYEQYF. The CDR3, as DNA: TGTGCCAGCAGCTTGTGGGGTGGCGGGGGGATGAAGCCCTACGAGCAGTACTTC. Full variable domain (outside the CDR3, taken from reference TRBV7-9 and TRBJ2-7): DTGVSQNPRHKITKRGQNVTFRCDPISEHNRLYWYRQTLGQGPEFLTYFQNEAQLEKSRLLSDRFSAERPKGSFSTLEIQRTEQGDSAMYLCASSLWGGGGMKPYEQYFGPGTRLTVT.

This clonotype has a handful of counts. The CDR3 spells CATRRQGYSNQPQHF. Here the CDR3 DNA reads TGTGCCACCAGGAGACAGGGGTATAGCAATCAGCCCCAGCATTTT. This chain links TRBV15 with TRBJ1-5; 8 bases map to TRBD1. Looked up from germline, CDR1 is LNHNV and CDR2 is YYDKDF (reference sequence). V was pared by 6 bases and J by 0 bases, with 4 bases of the junction left unmatched. CDR3 length equals 15 residues.

The sample holds many counts of this clonotype. This sequence joins TRBV24-1 and TRBJ2-5; 10 bases match TRBD1. V was pared by 3 bases and J by 5 bases, with 8 bases of the junction left unmatched. The CDR3 has 16 amino acids. From germline, CDR1 is KGHDR and CDR2 SFDVKD. CDR3 DNA sequence: TGTGCCACCAGTGATGCCGGACAGGGGGTCAGGGAGACCCAGTACTTC. Its translation: CATSDAGQGVRETQYF.

The chain carries TRBV12-3 or TRBV12-4 and TRBJ1-1; 7 bases are a match to TRBD1. The CDR3 is made up of 12 amino acids. The V and J ends lost 6 bases and 8 bases, in that order; junction bases with no gene match: 6. The CDR3 DNA is TGTGCCAGCAGGAGCAGGGGGTCGGAAGCTTTCTTT. This gives the protein CASRSRGSEAFF.

This clonotype was found many times. The chain uses TRBV11-2 and TRBJ1-1; D not resolved. Per the germline V gene, CDR1 is SGHAT and CDR2 is FQNNGV. CDR3 size: 12 residues. Trimming stripped 4 bases from V and 2 bases from J, with 5 bases between. Written as DNA, the CDR3 is TGTGCCAGCAGCTCCCATAACACTGAAGCTTTCTTT. Translating gives CASSSHNTEAFF. The full variable domain, its missing parts supplied by reference TRBV11-2 and TRBJ1-1, is EAGVAQSPRYKIIEKRQSVAFWCNPISGHATLYWYQQILGQGPKLLIQFQNNGVVDDSQLPKDRFSAERLKGVDSTLKIQPAKLEDSAVYLCASSSHNTEAFFGQGTRLTVV.

This clonotype was counted many times. V usage is TRBV27 and J usage is TRBJ1-6; possibly TRBD1 for D (5 bases). Trimming pared 3 bases from V and 11 bases from J, leaving 14 bases between. The germline V gene encodes CDR1 MNHEY and CDR2 SMNVEV (reference sequence). This CDR3 spans 14 amino acids. CDR3 in amino acids: CASSFSAREAPLHF. The CDR3 DNA is TGTGCCAGCAGTTTTTCGGCCAGGGAGGCACCCCTCCACTTT.

The genes are TRBV11-1 and TRBJ2-7; TRBD2 matches 10 bases. The V gene end was trimmed by 8 bases and the J gene end by 4 bases; junction bases not matched to a gene: 14. Germline V lookup: CDR1 SGHAT, CDR2 FQDESV (reference sequence). The CDR3 contains 16 residues. The CDR3 DNA sequence: TGTGCCAGCTCACACCGACCCGGGACTAGCGAATACGAGCAGTACTTC. Translation gives CASSHRPGTSEYEQYF.